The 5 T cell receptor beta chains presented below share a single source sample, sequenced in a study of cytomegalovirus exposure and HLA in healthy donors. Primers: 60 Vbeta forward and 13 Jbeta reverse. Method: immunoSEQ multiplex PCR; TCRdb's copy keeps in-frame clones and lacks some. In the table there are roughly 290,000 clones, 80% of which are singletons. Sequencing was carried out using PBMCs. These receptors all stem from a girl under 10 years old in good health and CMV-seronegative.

CDR3 coding DNA: TGTGCCAGCAGCTTGAAGACAGGGTCTAGCAATCAGCCCCAGCATTTT. Protein product: CASSLKTGSSNQPQHF. The V and J genes are TRBV5-6 and TRBJ1-5; TRBD1 aligns across 7 bases. V trimming: 1 base; J trimming: 0 bases; junction bases outside the gene matches: 4. Germline assignment: CDR1 SGHDT and CDR2 YYEEEE. This CDR3 has 16 amino acids.

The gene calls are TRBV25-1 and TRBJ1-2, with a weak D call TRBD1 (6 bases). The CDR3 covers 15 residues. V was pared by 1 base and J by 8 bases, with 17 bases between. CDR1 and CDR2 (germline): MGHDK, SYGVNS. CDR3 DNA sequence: TGTGCCAGCAGTGAATCTGGGTGGGGGGGCAGAGGCTACACCTTC. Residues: CASSESGWGGRGYTF.

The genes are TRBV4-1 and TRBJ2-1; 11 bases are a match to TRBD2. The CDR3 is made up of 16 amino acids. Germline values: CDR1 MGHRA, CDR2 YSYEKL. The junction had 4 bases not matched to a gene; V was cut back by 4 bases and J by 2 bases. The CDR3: CASSRTSGRTYNEQFF. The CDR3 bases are TGCGCCAGCAGCCGTACTAGCGGGAGAACCTACAATGAGCAGTTCTTC.

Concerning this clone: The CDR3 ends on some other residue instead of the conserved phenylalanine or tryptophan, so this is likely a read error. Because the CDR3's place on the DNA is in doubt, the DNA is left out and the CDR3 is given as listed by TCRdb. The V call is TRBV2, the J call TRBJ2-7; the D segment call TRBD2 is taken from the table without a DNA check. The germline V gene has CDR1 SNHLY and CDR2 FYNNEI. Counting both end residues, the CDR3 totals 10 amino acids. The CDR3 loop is CASSQRDFSL.

CDR3 protein: CASSYGDSNTGELFF. The CDR3 DNA reads TGTGCCAGCAGTTATGGAGACTCCAACACCGGGGAGCTGTTTTTT. The genes are TRBV6-5 and TRBJ2-2; D remains ambiguous. This CDR3 region has 15 residues. The V end lost 3 bases, the J end lost 2 bases, and 10 bases lay between the germline ends. Germline values: CDR1 MNHEY, CDR2 SVGAGI.